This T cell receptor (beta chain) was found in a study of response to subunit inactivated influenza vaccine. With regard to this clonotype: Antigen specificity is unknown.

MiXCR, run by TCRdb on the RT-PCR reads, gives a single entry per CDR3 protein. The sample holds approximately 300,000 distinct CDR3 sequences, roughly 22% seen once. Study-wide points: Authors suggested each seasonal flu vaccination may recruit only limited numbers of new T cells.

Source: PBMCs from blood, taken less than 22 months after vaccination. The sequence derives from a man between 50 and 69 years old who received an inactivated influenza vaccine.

The CDR3 here is CASSLQGGEETQYF. The CDR3 region has the DNA TGTGCCAGCAGCTTACAGGGGGGTGAAGAGACCCAGTACTTC. The V call is TRBV5-4, the J call TRBJ2-5; TRBD1 aligns across 8 bases. V was pared by 2 bases and J by 3 bases, with 3 bases of the junction left unmatched. CDR3 length: 14 amino acids. Germline V gives CDR1 SGHNT, CDR2 YYREEE (reference sequence).